This T cell receptor beta chain emerged from a study of vaccination and CD4 T cells after COVID-19. About the study: The convalescents were made up of six males and four females, two of whom were Hispanic.

This clonotype showed up just a few times. Its antigen is unidentified. General study findings and limits: Convalescent patients had a median around 90% of post-vaccine SARS-CoV-2-reactive clones that were detected only after vaccination, not before it.

Treatment given: roughly ten-day PBMC culture with coronavirus spike peptide pools or control peptides (ViraFEST assay). Expansion of antigen-specific T cells with peptide pools by ViraFEST preceded sequencing of TCRs. Sequencing of cultured CD4+ T cell DNA used the Oncomine TCR Beta short-read assay. TCRdb independently ran MiXCR on the PCR reads; one entry per CDR3 protein. The sample carries about 20,000 distinct CDR3 sequences, under 65% recorded once. Trimming cost V 5 bases and J 3 bases, with 14 bases left between them. Germline CDR1 and CDR2: LNHNV and YYDKDF (reference sequence). The CDR3 runs to 15 residues.

V usage is TRBV15 and J usage is TRBJ1-5; D gene ambiguous. The TCR sequence derives from a human donor who had recovered from COVID-19. The sample taken for sequencing was CD4+ T cells from blood, cultured in vitro. The CDR3 coding sequence is TGTGCCACCAGCCTAGGCCAGTTAGACAATCAGCCCCAGCATTTT. This encodes CATSLGQLDNQPQHF. Drawing the rest from reference TRBV15 and TRBJ1-5, the complete variable domain is DAMVIQNPRYQVTQFGKPVTLSCSQTLNHNVMYWYQQKSSQAPKLLFHYYDKDFNNEADTPDNFQSRRPNTSFCFLDIRSPGLGDTAMYLCATSLGQLDNQPQHFGDGTRLSIL.